Listed below are T cell receptor beta chains from one sample, sequenced in a study of blood T cell repertoires in COVID-19. The repertoire was sequenced with immunoSEQ multiplex PCR; TCRdb's copy has only in-frame clones and lacks some. The sample includes more than 9,500 clones, about 89% of them seen just once. What was sequenced was peripheral blood. All receptors come from a woman aged 60 to 75 with active COVID-19. The CDR3 runs from the conserved cysteine through the conserved F or W. Fields, in order: D gene, J gene, clone size, V gene, CDR3 protein, CDR3 DNA. A D gene is named only where the DNA matches it firmly. Not all rows give a size; the values are once, few, many and, for expanded clones, a class.

>TRBD1|TRBJ2-2|NA|TRBV5-6
CASSFGQVGVELFF
TGTGCCAGCAGCTTCGGACAGGTTGGGGTGGAGCTGTTTTTT
>TRBD2|TRBJ2-7|NA|TRBV27
CASSLAGGGYEQYF
TGTGCCAGCAGTTTAGCGGGGGGCGGATACGAGCAGTACTTC
>NA|TRBJ2-2|NA|TRBV4-2
CASSLPPYPGGGFTGELFF
TGTGCCAGCAGCCTTCCCCCATACCCAGGCGGGGGCTTCACCGGGGAGCTGTTTTTT
>NA|TRBJ2-2|NA|TRBV6-4
CASSDVPSSGNTGELFF
TGTGCCAGCAGTGACGTTCCCTCCAGCGGAAACACCGGGGAGCTGTTTTTT
>NA|TRBJ2-2|NA|TRBV7-9
CASSLHSSNTGELFF
TGTGCCAGCAGCTTACACAGTTCGAACACCGGGGAGCTGTTTTTT
>TRBD1|TRBJ2-7|NA|TRBV15
CATSLGQGEYEQYF
TGTGCCACCAGCCTCGGACAGGGGGAATACGAGCAGTACTTC
>TRBD2|TRBJ2-1|NA|TRBV19
CASSFLAGGGNEQFF
TGTGCCAGTAGTTTTCTAGCGGGAGGTGGGAATGAGCAGTTCTTC
>NA|TRBJ2-1|once|TRBV20-1
CSASSRIDYNEQFF
TGCAGTGCTAGTTCGCGGATAGACTACAATGAGCAGTTCTTC
>TRBD1|TRBJ1-4|NA|TRBV27
CASSQGTGRMREKLFF
TGTGCCAGCAGCCAAGGGACAGGAAGAATGCGAGAAAAACTGTTTTTT
>TRBD2|TRBJ2-1|NA|TRBV28
CASSLIGLAGGNEQFF
TGTGCCAGCAGTTTAATCGGACTAGCAGGCGGCAATGAGCAGTTCTTC
>TRBD2|TRBJ2-5|NA|TRBV29-1
CSVNGLAGETQYF
TGCAGCGTCAACGGACTAGCGGGAGAGACCCAGTACTTC
>TRBD2|TRBJ2-5|NA|TRBV7-8
CASRAAGGGPQETQYF
TGTGCCAGCAGGGCCGCGGGCGGGGGGCCCCAAGAGACCCAGTACTTC
>TRBD1|TRBJ1-1|few|TRBV6-5
CASSYSGGAPETFF
TGTGCCAGCAGTTACTCAGGGGGCGCCCCGGAAACTTTCTTT
>NA|TRBJ2-1|NA|TRBV6-5
CASSSSVGGGNEQFF
TGTGCCAGCAGTTCAAGCGTTGGGGGCGGGAATGAGCAGTTCTTC
>NA|TRBJ1-2|NA|TRBV6-5
CASRRQENYGYTF
TGTGCCAGCAGGAGACAGGAGAACTATGGCTACACCTTC
>TRBD1|TRBJ1-2|NA|TRBV7-9
CASSSGTGYHYGYTF
TGTGCCAGCAGCTCCGGGACAGGGTACCACTATGGCTACACCTTC